One sample yielded the 5 T cell receptor beta chains listed below, sequenced in a study of Graves' ophthalmopathy and Graves' hyperthyroidism. As the template, RNA transcripts were used to amplify TCR beta CDR3 regions. First-round RT-PCR used HTBI primers; second-round multiplex PCR followed. TCRdb re-called the multiplex PCR reads with MiXCR, one entry per CDR3 protein. The data contain 52,000 or so distinct CDR3 sequences, less than 65% of them singletons. Material for sequencing was peripheral blood. The receptors here all came from an adult woman with Graves' ophthalmopathy.

V and J are TRBV6-6 and TRBJ2-5, with 7 bases aligning to TRBD2. This CDR3 has 14 residues. Germline-derived CDR1 and CDR2 are MNHNY and SVGAGI (reference sequence). Trimming took 7 bases from V and 7 from J; bases not matched to a gene: 12. CDR3: CASTPGRTGGTQYF. The CDR3 DNA follows: TGTGCCAGCACCCCGGGACGGACGGGAGGGACCCAGTACTTC.

This clonotype was observed a handful of times. The genes are TRBV28 and TRBJ1-5; 8 nucleotides line up with TRBD1. Looked up from germline, CDR1 is MDHEN and CDR2 is SYDVKM. The CDR3 has 16 residues. V was clipped by 2 bases and J by 3 bases; unmatched bases: 6. This chain's CDR3 is CASSLRAGGFNQPQHF. CDR3 nucleotide sequence: TGTGCCAGCAGTTTAAGGGCAGGGGGCTTCAATCAGCCCCAGCATTTT. The variable domain in full, with the rest retrieved from reference TRBV28 and TRBJ1-5, is DVKVTQSSRYLVKRTGEKVFLECVQDMDHENMFWYRQDPGLGLRLIYFSYDVKMKEKGDIPEGYSVSREKKERFSLILESASTNQTSMYLCASSLRAGGFNQPQHFGDGTRLSIL.

This clonotype showed up many times. The chain has TRBV5-1 and TRBJ2-7; 7 bases agree with TRBD2. This CDR3 is built from 14 residues. V shed 3 bases and J 3 bases; nucleotides not matched to a gene: 6. Germline V gene sequence: CDR1 SGHRS, CDR2 YFSETQ. The CDR3 reads CASSSPGTNYEQYF. CDR3 sequence (DNA): TGCGCCAGCAGCTCACCTGGGACTAACTACGAGCAGTACTTC.

This clonotype was detected ten times or more. The germline gene is not matched at one end of the junction; a read error may be the cause. The V call is TRBV4-2, the J call TRBJ2-7; 8 nucleotides align to TRBD1. The V gene's germline CDR1 is LGHNA and CDR2 YNFKEQ. The CDR3 length is 15 residues. The CDR3 bases are TGTGCCAGCGGCCAAGATCTTGGACAGGGATACGAGCAGTACTTC. This gives the protein CASGQDLGQGYEQYF.

CDR3 in amino acids: CASSQELGAGEKLFF. DNA for the CDR3: TGTGCCAGCAGCCAAGAGCTAGGGGCTGGGGAAAAACTGTTTTTT. The chain recombines TRBV14 with TRBJ1-4, with a weak D call TRBD1 (5 bases). From germline, CDR1 is SGHDN and CDR2 FVKESK. CDR3 length: 15 amino acids. Trimming pared 0 bases from V and 8 bases from J, leaving 13 bases between.